This passage covers 24 T cell receptor beta chains from one sample sequenced in a study of blood T cell repertoires in COVID-19. Assay: immunoSEQ multiplex PCR; the TCRdb copy retains only in-frame clones and omits some. The repertoire holds some 210,000 clones, approximately 81% seen once, with more than 8.5% in the top ten. The specimen was PBMCs or T cells enriched from blood (not recorded which). These receptors were obtained from a woman in her 50s with acute COVID-19.

The J gene is TRBJ2-5, the V gene TRBV7-2, with D possibly being TRBD1 (6 bases). Germline V gene data show CDR1 as SGHTA and CDR2 as FQGNSA. V was clipped by 3 bases and J by 1 base, with 12 bases between them. There are 15 residues in the CDR3. CDR3 DNA: TGTGCCAGCAGCTTTGTGGGGGCCGGCCAAGAGACCCAGTACTTC. Its translation is CASSFVGAGQETQYF.

The chain couples TRBV28 to TRBJ2-7; TRBD2 agrees at 11 bases. Germline V lookup: CDR1 MDHEN, CDR2 SYDVKM. V lost 5 bases and J lost 2; bases outside the gene matches: 8. This CDR3 contains 16 residues. Here the CDR3 DNA reads TGTGCCAGCAGTACCCCTACTAGCGGGGGCCCCTACGAGCAGTACTTC. Translation: CASSTPTSGGPYEQYF.

The chain couples TRBV19 to TRBJ1-5, with TRBD1 matching over 8 bases. Germline loops: CDR1 LNHDA, CDR2 SQIVND (reference sequence). The CDR3 is 16 amino acids. The J segment lost 0 bases and the V segment lost 6 bases, leaving 7 bases of the junction unmatched. In DNA, the CDR3 is TGTGCCAGTAGGACGACAGGGGCCAATAGCAATCAGCCCCAGCATTTT. Amino acid sequence: CASRTTGANSNQPQHF.

The chain carries TRBV21-1 and TRBJ2-5; the table gives TRBD2 as D, unverified against the DNA. TRBV21-1 counts as a pseudogene. This CDR3 has 18 amino acids. The CDR3 DNA reads as TGTGCCAGCAGCAAAGCGCTTCCGACTAGCGGGGGGCGAGAGACCCAGTACTTC. This sequence encodes CASSKALPTSGGRETQYF.

The gene calls are TRBV2 and TRBJ1-6; tentatively, D is TRBD1 (6 bases). This CDR3 contains 17 residues. With 1 base removed from V and 2 bases from J, the gap between germline ends came to 12 bases. The germline CDR1 and CDR2 sequences are SNHLY and FYNNEI. CDR3 region: CASSEGPDSPYNSPLHF. Here the CDR3 DNA reads TGTGCCAGCAGTGAAGGGCCGGACAGCCCCTATAATTCACCCCTCCACTTT.

The CDR3 is CASSRGGQPQHF. The CDR3 bases are TGCGCCAGCAGCCGAGGGGGACAGCCCCAGCATTTT. The rearrangement links TRBV4-1 to TRBJ1-5, with D perhaps TRBD1 (6 bases). This CDR3 is 12 amino acids long. Trimming left V 4 bases short and J 7 bases short, with 8 bases between. Per germline, CDR1 MGHRA and CDR2 YSYEKL.

The V gene is TRBV18, the J gene TRBJ2-5, with D perhaps TRBD1 (7 bases). Trimming left V 0 bases short and J 2 bases short, with 10 bases between. The germline CDR1 and CDR2 sequences are KGHSH and LQKENI. This CDR3 is 15 amino acids long. CDR3 nucleotide sequence: TGTGCCAGCTCACCACCTCCAGGGGGGCAAGAGACCCAGTACTTC. Protein sequence: CASSPPPGGQETQYF. The complete variable domain, with remaining parts taken from reference TRBV18 and TRBJ2-5, reads NAGVMQNPRHLVRRRGQEARLRCSPMKGHSHVYWYRQLPEEGLKFMVYLQKENIIDESGMPKERFSAEFPKEGPSILRIQQVVRGDSAAYFCASSPPPGGQETQYFGPGTRLLVL.

CDR3 bases: TGTGCCAGCAGTCCCGCGACAGGGCAGCCCACTGAAGCTTTCTTT. Translated, it gives CASSPATGQPTEAFF. The chain has TRBV28 and TRBJ1-1; 7 nucleotides align to TRBD1. Germline V gene lookup returns CDR1 MDHEN and CDR2 SYDVKM. With 5 bases clipped from V and 4 bases from J, the junction kept 10 bases outside the gene matches. The CDR3 is 15 amino acids.

This clone was observed a few times. The rearrangement uses TRBV5-1 and TRBJ2-4, with 7 bases matching TRBD1. Unmatched junction bases numbered 2, after V lost 2 bases and J lost 6 bases. Per the germline V gene, CDR1 is SGHRS and CDR2 is YFSETQ. This CDR3 is built from 13 residues. The CDR3 protein is CASSFDRANIQYF. Here the CDR3 DNA reads TGCGCCAGCAGCTTTGACAGGGCAAACATTCAGTACTTC. The complete variable domain, with remaining parts taken from reference TRBV5-1 and TRBJ2-4, reads KAGVTQTPRYLIKTRGQQVTLSCSPISGHRSVSWYQQTPGQGLQFLFEYFSETQRNKGNFPGRFSGRQFSNSRSEMNVSTLELGDSALYLCASSFDRANIQYFGAGTRLSVL.

The chain employs TRBV2 and TRBJ2-7; the D gene is possibly TRBD1 (6 bases). Germline assignment: CDR1 SNHLY and CDR2 FYNNEI. There are 14 residues in the CDR3. The V gene lost 3 bases and the J gene lost 8 bases, with 17 bases spanning the gap. For the CDR3, the DNA is TGTGCCAGCAGTGAGCAAACAGGGCTGGGGAAGCAGTACTTC. Translation gives CASSEQTGLGKQYF.

This sequence joins TRBV5-1 and TRBJ1-1; the D gene is possibly TRBD1 (6 bases). CDR3 size: 15 residues. V lost 3 bases and J lost 7, with 19 bases in between. Germline V gene sequence: CDR1 SGHRS, CDR2 YFSETQ. CDR3 sequence: CASSSIGGRGNEAFF. For the CDR3, the DNA is TGCGCCAGCAGCTCAATCGGAGGCAGGGGTAATGAAGCTTTCTTT.

Note on this clone: The junction differs from germline at one of its ends, possibly a read error. This rearrangement joins TRBV6-5 to TRBJ1-1; 7 positions agree with TRBD1. Germline loops: CDR1 MNHEY, CDR2 SVGAGI. The CDR3 runs 14 residues. CDR3 DNA sequence: TGTGCCAGCAGTCGGGACAGTATAAACACTGAAGCTCTCTTT. Its protein is CASSRDSINTEALF.

The chain employs TRBV5-1 and TRBJ2-6; TRBD1 aligns across 8 bases. The V segment lost 7 bases and the J segment 0 bases; nucleotides outside the gene matches: 6. This CDR3 spans 16 amino acids. Germline V CDR1 and CDR2: SGHRS, YFSETQ. For the CDR3, the DNA is TGCGCCAGCGCGGGACAGGCAAGCTCTGGGGCCAACGTCCTGACTTTC. Translated: CASAGQASSGANVLTF.

The gene calls are TRBV28 and TRBJ2-7; 10 nucleotides match TRBD2. With V trimmed by 3 bases and J by 5 bases, 13 bases remained unmatched. CDR3 length equals 17 residues. The V gene's germline CDR1 is MDHEN and CDR2 SYDVKM. The CDR3 loop reads CASSFPPSTSGNHEQYF. CDR3 DNA sequence: TGTGCCAGCAGTTTTCCCCCCAGTACTAGCGGGAACCACGAGCAGTACTTC.

The chain joins TRBV10-3 to TRBJ2-5, with D possibly being TRBD2 (6 bases). Germline V gene sequence: CDR1 ENHRY, CDR2 SYGVKD. The CDR3 consists of 15 residues. Trimming removed 6 bases from V and 3 bases from J, with 17 bases in between. The CDR3 DNA reads as TGTGCCATCAGCACCGCGGCTAGGAGGGAAGAGACCCAGTACTTC. Translating gives CAISTAARREETQYF.

The chain recombines TRBV9 with TRBJ2-1, with D perhaps matching TRBD1 (5 bases). Deletions cut 4 bases from V and 2 bases from J, with 13 bases between. This CDR3 has 15 amino acids. The germline CDR1 and CDR2 sequences are SGDLS and YYNGEE. The CDR3 is CASSIGQGTYNEQFF. CDR3 coding DNA: TGTGCCAGCAGCATAGGTCAGGGCACCTACAATGAGCAGTTCTTC.

This clone was detected ten times or more. The chain employs TRBV18 and TRBJ2-7; TRBD2 is a possible D gene (7 bases). V lost 2 bases to trimming and J lost 3 bases, with 14 bases between them. The CDR3 extends over 15 amino acids. Germline V gives CDR1 KGHSH, CDR2 LQKENI. CDR3 sequence: CASSPGGAQIYEQYF. For the CDR3, the DNA is TGTGCCAGCTCACCAGGGGGGGCGCAAATCTACGAGCAGTACTTC. Based on the CDR3 plus reference TRBV18 and TRBJ2-7, the full variable domain is NAGVMQNPRHLVRRRGQEARLRCSPMKGHSHVYWYRQLPEEGLKFMVYLQKENIIDESGMPKERFSAEFPKEGPSILRIQQVVRGDSAAYFCASSPGGAQIYEQYFGPGTRLTVT.

J is TRBJ2-2 and V is TRBV6-5; TRBD1 agrees at 9 bases. The CDR3 spans 15 residues. CDR1 and CDR2 (germline): MNHEY, SVGAGI. The V gene end was trimmed by 6 bases and the J gene end by 2 bases; junction bases not matched to a gene: 4. CDR3 DNA: TGTGCCAGCAGACGGACAGGGGCAAACACCGGGGAGCTGTTTTTT. Amino acids: CASRRTGANTGELFF.

The J gene is TRBJ1-2, the V gene TRBV28; TRBD1 aligns across 9 bases. CDR3 length equals 14 residues. With 6 bases clipped from V and 5 bases from J, the junction kept 7 bases outside the gene matches. The germline V gene encodes CDR1 MDHEN and CDR2 SYDVKM. CDR3 DNA: TGTGCCAGCAGCTGGGGGGACAGGGTATATGGCTACACCTTC. Its protein is CASSWGDRVYGYTF.

The genes are TRBV21-1 and TRBJ1-1; TRBD1, the table's D call, was not compared with the DNA. TRBV21-1 is assigned pseudogene status. The CDR3 spans 14 residues. The CDR3 sequence: CASSINDRGTEAFF. CDR3 nucleotides: TGTGCCAGCAGCATAAACGACAGGGGAACCGAAGCTTTCTTT.

The chain joins TRBV3-1 (or the pseudogene TRBV3-2) to TRBJ2-7, with 8 bases aligning to TRBD1. Germline lookup yields CDR1 LGHDT and CDR2 YNNKEL (reference sequence). There are 14 residues in the CDR3. V gave up 4 bases and J gave up 3 bases; unmatched junction bases: 5. The CDR3: CASSLDRGGYEQYF. CDR3 nucleotide sequence: TGTGCCAGCAGCCTTGACAGGGGAGGCTACGAGCAGTACTTC.

The genes are TRBV7-2 and TRBJ2-3; D is perhaps TRBD2 (7 bases). The CDR3 consists of 15 residues. Germline CDR1 is SGHTA and CDR2 is FQGNSA. V lost 1 base to trimming and J lost 4 bases, with 12 bases between them. The CDR3 region has the DNA TGTGCCAGCAGCTTAGGCGGGGGCCCGCCAGATACGCAGTATTTT. Its translation: CASSLGGGPPDTQYF.

A single count supports this clone. This chain joins TRBV13 and TRBJ2-3; the D is unclear. The germline gives CDR1 PRHDT, CDR2 FYEKMQ (reference sequence). The CDR3 loop spans 13 amino acids. V was pared by 5 bases and J by 0 bases, with 6 bases between. The CDR3 DNA is TGTGCCAGCAGCATTACTAGCACAGATACGCAGTATTTT. It encodes CASSITSTDTQYF. Full variable domain (remainder filled in from reference TRBV13 and TRBJ2-3): AAGVIQSPRHLIKEKRETATLKCYPIPRHDTVYWYQQGPGQDPQFLISFYEKMQSDKGSIPDRFSAQQFSDYHSELNMSSLELGDSALYFCASSITSTDTQYFGPGTRLTVL.

The chain has TRBV5-4 and TRBJ1-4; the D is unclear. Germline V gives CDR1 SGHNT, CDR2 YYREEE (reference sequence). This CDR3 region has 15 residues. V was cut by 6 bases and J by 10 bases, with 22 bases left in between. DNA of the CDR3: TGTGCCAGCACCAACTTGGAGACGGATCCGGGAAAACTGTTTTTT. Its translation: CASTNLETDPGKLFF. Supplemented by reference TRBV5-4 and TRBJ1-4, the full variable domain reads ETGVTQSPTHLIKTRGQQVTLRCSSQSGHNTVSWYQQALGQGPQFIFQYYREEENGRGNFPPRFSGLQFPNYSSELNVNALELDDSALYLCASTNLETDPGKLFFGSGTQLSVL.